This record covers a single TCR beta chain. No antigen is known for it. The final CDR3 position lacks the conserved phenylalanine or tryptophan, pointing to a likely read error. The data originate from a study of blood T cells in healthy people across ages. About the study: About one barcoded TCR beta cDNA was captured per two T cells.

Whole-study findings and limits: Compared with aged donors, long-lived donors showed fewer expanded clones, suggesting selection.

CDR1 and CDR2 (germline): PRHDT, FYEKMQ (reference sequence). The CDR3 extends over 13 amino acids. Sample-barcoded 5' priming and a J-beta primer mix drove a second PCR of about 7 to 11 cycles. A template-switch adaptor with 12 random nucleotides tagged each cDNA molecule. MiXCR, run by TCRdb on the 5' RACE reads, gives a single entry per CDR3 protein. The sample yields some 1.6 million distinct CDR3 sequences, around 35% seen once. Material: blood. The TCR sequence derives from a woman aged 30 to 39 in good health. The chain is built from TRBV13 and TRBJ2-7, with D possibly TRBD1 on 6 matching bases. The CDR3 DNA is TGTGCCGGCAGCCTGGACAGTATCCACGAGCAGTACTCC. Amino acid sequence: CAGSLDSIHEQYS.